A selection of T cell receptor beta chains follows, all from one sample in a study of beta chain features in type 1 diabetes. Clones were read by immunoSEQ multiplex PCR, and TCRdb kept only the in-frame ones, dropping some. The sample includes around 250,000 clones, less than 35% seen only once; the top ten take approximately 4%. Sequences were obtained from central memory CD4+ T cells from blood. The receptors were sampled from a man aged 25-45 years in good health. Both conserved end residues are part of each CDR3.

V	J	CDR3
TRBV7-2	TRBJ2-1	CASSLATSGAYNEQFF
TRBV29-1	TRBJ2-7	CSAESKGYEQYF
TRBV27	TRBJ2-5	CASSLRGPGETQYF
TRBV5-1	TRBJ2-1	CASRAELPISYNEQFF
TRBV28	TRBJ1-1	CASSLRGKNTEAFF
TRBV11-2	TRBJ2-1	CASSLDAGGINEQFF
TRBV6-1	TRBJ1-5	CATTGLSNQPQHF
TRBV7-9	TRBJ2-5	CASSVGTSGETQYF
TRBV6-1	TRBJ2-7	CASSPRTESYEQYF
TRBV7-9	TRBJ2-4	CASSTQGADIQYF
TRBV6-6	TRBJ1-1	CASSDIKEGEAFF
TRBV10-3	TRBJ2-5	CAAGQGAWETQYF
TRBV7-9	TRBJ2-3	CASSTQQGGTQYF
TRBV18	TRBJ2-7	CASSPLAGENEQYF
TRBV7-2	TRBJ2-5	CASSPGATLQETQYF
TRBV7-9	TRBJ2-7	CASSLKGTIYEQYF
TRBV4-3	TRBJ2-1	CASSQTSGRTNEQFF
TRBV5-1	TRBJ1-6	CASSLFTSGDVNSPLHF
TRBV30	TRBJ2-2	CAWSTSGNTGELFF
TRBV7-9	TRBJ2-5	CASSSAGTQETQYF
TRBV30	TRBJ1-4	CAYAGLGEKLFF
TRBV27	TRBJ1-2	CASSQGAYYGYTF
TRBV11-2	TRBJ2-1	CASSTSGQGTGNEQFF
TRBV11-2	TRBJ1-1	CASTPGNRGGAFF
TRBV15	TRBJ2-3	CATSPGGLSTDTQYF
TRBV28	TRBJ2-1	CASSLMGNEQFF
TRBV5-1	TRBJ2-3	CASSLTNRPSTDTQYF
TRBV5-4	TRBJ2-3	CASSLTATTSISTDTQYF
TRBV4-3	TRBJ2-3	CASSRGTPPGNTDTQYF
TRBV29-1	TRBJ2-2	CSGRYVTGELFF
TRBV7-9	TRBJ2-5	CASSLQTGGQETQYF
TRBV18	TRBJ2-3	CASSPEASGRGDTQYF
TRBV7-2	TRBJ2-4	CASSNRGAKNIQYF
TRBV10-3	TRBJ2-1	CAIEGGRARGNEQFF
TRBV7-9	TRBJ1-5	CASSLNFPGPQHF
TRBV5-6	TRBJ2-3	CASSLGLAALTDTQYF
TRBV5-1	TRBJ2-5	CASRPTGTGGAGETQYF
TRBV29-1	TRBJ2-7	CSVEEEGPGRYEQYF
TRBV4-3	TRBJ1-2	CASSPNVNYGYTF
TRBV9	TRBJ1-3	CASSATGPSSGNTIYF
TRBV7-2	TRBJ2-1	CARGNSYNEQFF